Each of the 31 T cell receptor beta chains below was sequenced from the same sample in a study of metastatic and nonmetastatic thyroid tumors. MiXCR re-clonotyped the PCR reads for TCRdb. The data contain roughly 42,000 clones, about 19% of them singletons. Prior to thyroid surgery, none of the patients had received any treatment. Sample: tumor tissue. All receptors derive from a female donor with papillary thyroid cancer or a benign thyroid nodule (not recorded which). Some clones in this sample may be carry-over from other donors' samples.

This clone qualifies as medium-sized (0.01 to 0.1%). The chain uses TRBV28 and TRBJ2-1; 12 bases are a match to TRBD2. The CDR3 spans 16 residues. The V gene's germline CDR1 is MDHEN and CDR2 SYDVKM. V shed 4 bases, J shed 10 bases, and the junction held 11 bases outside the gene matches. The CDR3 DNA is TGTGCCAGCAGTTCCACCGGGACTAGCGGGTTCCGGGAGCAGTTCTTC. Translation: CASSSTGTSGFREQFF.

J is TRBJ1-2 and V is TRBV27; 7 nucleotides line up with TRBD1. Germline loops: CDR1 MNHEY, CDR2 SMNVEV (reference sequence). This CDR3 has 14 residues. Germline trimming cut 7 bases from V and 3 bases from J; bases unmatched to any gene: 8. The CDR3 nucleotides are TGTGCCAGCAATAGGCTTACAGGGGACTATGGCTACACCTTC. Translation gives CASNRLTGDYGYTF.

This clone was seen ten or more times. This may be a read error, as it is one base from a much larger clone. Distinct nucleotide sequences in the sample also encode this CDR3. The chain is built from TRBV19 and TRBJ1-1; D uncertain. The CDR3 has 15 amino acids. Germline CDR1 reads LNHDA; CDR2 reads SQIVND (reference sequence). V was clipped by 2 bases and J by 6 bases, with 16 bases between them. The CDR3: CASSIPVEGRAEAFF. CDR3 in DNA: TGTGCCAGTAGTATACCCGTGGAAGGGAGGGCTGAAGCTTTCTTT.

This clone turned up a few times. A junction end diverges from the germline sequence, so it may reflect a read error. This chain links TRBV6-2 or TRBV6-3 with TRBJ2-7, with D possibly matching TRBD2 (6 bases). The CDR3 is 13 amino acids. Germline V lookup: CDR1 MNHEY, CDR2 SVGEGT. The CDR3 DNA reads as TGTGCCAGCAGGTCAGGGAGGCCCCACGAGCATTACTTC. This gives the protein CASRSGRPHEHYF.

Turning to this clone: A clone one base away is much larger, so this may be a read error. DNA for the CDR3: TGTGCCAGCAGTCCCGGACATAGGAGTTATGAAAAACTGTTTTTT. This translates into CASSPGHRSYEKLFF. The chain carries TRBV5-8 and TRBJ1-4; D might be TRBD1 (5 bases). Between the trimmed V and J ends, which lost 5 bases and 6 bases, there was a span of 17 bases. Germline CDR1 SGHTS, CDR2 YDEGEE. CDR3 size: 15 residues. Variable domain in full (rest from reference TRBV5-8 and TRBJ1-4): EAGVTQSPTHLIKTRGQQATLRCSPISGHTSVYWYQQALGLGLQFLLWYDEGEERNRGNFPPRFSGRQFPNYSSELNVNALELEDSALYLCASSPGHRSYEKLFFGSGTQLSVL.

The CDR3 nucleotides are TGTGCCAGCAGCTTAGAGGCCCTATCGGGGGGGCTGAGACATACGCAGTATTTT. Translated, it gives CASSLEALSGGLRHTQYF. V and J are TRBV11-2 and TRBJ2-3; TRBD2 agrees at 8 bases. Trimming cost V 0 bases and J 7 bases; bases outside gene matches: 15. This CDR3 region has 18 residues. Per the germline V gene, CDR1 is SGHAT and CDR2 is FQNNGV.

The gene calls are TRBV7-2 and TRBJ2-5; D call uncertain. The CDR3 is 14 residues long. Looked up from germline, CDR1 is SGHTA and CDR2 is FQGNSA. Between the trimmed V and J ends, which lost 6 bases and 5 bases, there was a span of 16 bases. The CDR3 protein is CASRLKVLWETQYF. CDR3 bases: TGTGCCAGCAGATTAAAGGTCTTATGGGAGACCCAGTACTTC.

This clone was recorded many times. This specimen includes other DNA sequences encoding the same CDR3. The gene calls are TRBV10-2 and TRBJ1-1; D is perhaps TRBD1 (5 bases). The CDR3 contains 15 residues. Trimming pared 3 bases from V and 8 bases from J, leaving 19 bases between. Per the germline V gene, CDR1 is WSHSY and CDR2 is SAAADI. CDR3 in amino acids: CASSDPAGYPIEAFF. The CDR3 DNA reads as TGCGCCAGCAGTGACCCCGCAGGGTATCCCATCGAAGCTTTCTTT.

This clone has at least ten counts. The chain uses TRBV4-1 and TRBJ1-2; the match to TRBD1 covers 11 bases. This CDR3 spans 16 amino acids. J gave up 4 bases and V 1 base, and 5 bases lay outside the gene matches. The germline CDR1 and CDR2 sequences are MGHRA and YSYEKL. CDR3 coding DNA: TGCGCCAGCAGCCAAGTCCCCGGACAGGGGGCCTATGGCTACACCTTC. Protein sequence: CASSQVPGQGAYGYTF.

Ten or more counts support this clone. The chain employs TRBV7-8 and TRBJ1-6, with D perhaps matching TRBD1 (5 bases). V gave up 4 bases and J gave up 10 bases, with 17 bases separating them. Looked up from germline, CDR1 is SGHVS and CDR2 is FQNEAQ. This CDR3 is built from 15 residues. CDR3 nucleotide sequence: TGTGCCAGCAGCTCGGGTATTTGGGGCAGATCACCCCTCCACTTT. As protein: CASSSGIWGRSPLHF.

CDR3 loop: CASSTTDTQYF. CDR3 sequence (DNA): TGTGCCAGCTCCACCACAGATACGCAGTATTTT. V gene TRBV18 combines with J gene TRBJ2-3; D call uncertain. CDR1 is KGHSH, CDR2 LQKENI, per germline. The CDR3 is made up of 11 amino acids. Trimming cost V 6 bases and J 2 bases, with 3 bases left between them. Looking up the rest from reference TRBV18 and TRBJ2-3 gives the full variable domain: NAGVMQNPRHLVRRRGQEARLRCSPMKGHSHVYWYRQLPEEGLKFMVYLQKENIIDESGMPKERFSAEFPKEGPSILRIQQVVRGDSAAYFCASSTTDTQYFGPGTRLTVL.

This clone occurred many times. This rearrangement joins TRBV6-5 to TRBJ2-3, with 9 positions matching TRBD2. The junction had 15 bases not matched to a gene; V was cut back by 0 bases and J by 8 bases. Germline-derived CDR1 and CDR2 are MNHEY and SVGAGI. The CDR3 is 18 residues long. The CDR3 sequence: CASSYSNTRAGGPGTQYF. The CDR3 DNA sequence: TGTGCCAGCAGTTACTCGAATACGCGCGCGGGAGGGCCGGGTACGCAGTATTTT.

This clone was detected ten times or more. The chain recombines TRBV12-3 or TRBV12-4 with TRBJ2-5; D remains ambiguous. The CDR3 sequence is 13 residues long. The V end lost 8 bases, the J end lost 4 bases, and 14 bases lay between the germline ends. The CDR3 loop reads CASGIEYRETQYF. CDR3 bases: TGTGCCAGCGGGATTGAGTACAGAGAGACCCAGTACTTC.

In this sample, this clone turned up many times. Compared with germline, one end of the junction differs, possibly owing to a read error. This chain links TRBV6-2 or TRBV6-3 with TRBJ1-5; unclear D gene. The germline V gene has CDR1 MNHEY and CDR2 SVGEGT. The CDR3 runs 13 residues. This CDR3 reads CASSPPIIQSQHF. In DNA form, the CDR3 reads TGTGCCAGCAGCCCCCCTATCATTCAGTCCCAGCATTTT.

This rearrangement joins TRBV30 to TRBJ2-3; maybe TRBD2 (6 bases). Germline V CDR1 and CDR2: GTSNPN, SVGIG (reference sequence). Trimming stripped 3 bases from V and 5 bases from J, with 15 bases between. This CDR3 has 14 residues. The CDR3 spells CAWRHSGTKDTQYF. The CDR3 bases are TGTGCCTGGAGGCATAGCGGTACCAAAGATACGCAGTATTTT.

The V and J genes are TRBV7-2 and TRBJ1-2; weak D call: TRBD1 (5 bases). V lost 4 bases and J lost 10, with 22 bases in between. CDR3 length: 15 residues. Germline CDR1 SGHTA, CDR2 FQGNSA. The CDR3 DNA is TGTGCCAGCAGCTCAATAGGGGACGCAGAGGTCACCTACACCTTC. This sequence encodes CASSSIGDAEVTYTF.

Concerning this clone: Germline is not matched at one junction end, which may reflect a read error. The chain recombines TRBV6-2 or TRBV6-3 with TRBJ2-7, with D tentatively TRBD1 or TRBD2 (5 bases each). Per the germline V gene, CDR1 is MNHEY and CDR2 is SVGEGT. The length of the CDR3 is 17 residues. The CDR3 sequence: CASSSTPPSGTLYEKYF. The CDR3 DNA reads TGTGCCAGCAGTTCGACGCCCCCTTCAGGGACCCTTTACGAGAAGTACTTC.

This chain joins TRBV13 and TRBJ2-2; possibly TRBD1 or TRBD2 for D (5 bases each). V lost 5 bases, J lost 3 bases, and 19 bases lay in between. The CDR3 loop spans 17 amino acids. From germline, CDR1 is PRHDT and CDR2 FYEKMQ (reference sequence). The CDR3 bases are TGTGCCAGCAGCCCTCAGGGTTGGGGGAGTTACACCGGGGAGCTGTTTTTT. Translated: CASSPQGWGSYTGELFF.

This clone is labeled medium-sized (0.01 to 0.1%). The chain employs TRBV19 and TRBJ2-1; the D gene is possibly TRBD2 (5 bases). The length of the CDR3 is 15 residues. Germline V gives CDR1 LNHDA, CDR2 SQIVND (reference sequence). Trimming shortened V by 5 bases and J by 1 base, and 12 bases separated the two germline ends. The CDR3 loop reads CASSATGSSYNEQFF. In DNA form, the CDR3 reads TGTGCCAGTAGTGCCACGGGGTCGTCCTACAATGAGCAGTTCTTC.

This clone was recorded many times. This may arise from a read error, as a much more abundant clone is one base away. The chain uses TRBV6-1 and TRBJ1-4; D not resolved. V was pared by 6 bases and J by 8 bases, with 7 bases between. CDR1 and CDR2 (germline): MNHNS, SASEGT. The CDR3 runs to 11 residues. In DNA, the CDR3 is TGTGCCAGCAGATTCCAGGAAAAACTGTTTTTT. Its protein product is CASRFQEKLFF.

The sample holds many counts of this clone. The chain is built from TRBV20-1 and TRBJ2-7; 9 nucleotides agree with TRBD1. The V and J ends lost 4 bases and 0 bases, in that order; junction bases with no gene match: 7. CDR1 and CDR2 from the germline V gene are DFQATT and SNEGSKA (reference sequence). The CDR3 length is 15 residues. The CDR3 sequence: CSANRGQGSSYEQYF. The CDR3 coding sequence is TGCAGTGCTAACAGGGGGCAGGGAAGCTCCTACGAGCAGTACTTC.

Turning to this clone: This sequence may be a read error, since a much larger clone differs from it by one base. The genes are TRBV7-9 and TRBJ1-4; D not resolved. V dropped 4 bases and J dropped 4 bases, with 7 bases sitting between them. This CDR3 is 13 amino acids long. The germline gives CDR1 SEHNR, CDR2 FQNEAQ (reference sequence). CDR3 region: CASSWGCNEKLFF. As DNA, the CDR3 is TGTGCCAGCAGCTGGGGTTGTAATGAAAAACTGTTTTTT.

The chain couples TRBV5-6 to TRBJ2-7; D possibly matches TRBD1 or TRBD2 (6 bases each). Germline CDR1 reads SGHDT; CDR2 reads YYEEEE. The CDR3 consists of 13 residues. The V and J ends lost 0 bases and 5 bases respectively, with 9 bases between them. The CDR3 sequence is CASSLAGAHEQYF. In DNA form, the CDR3 reads TGTGCCAGCAGCTTGGCGGGGGCGCACGAGCAGTACTTC.

This clone appeared many times. The chain couples TRBV2 to TRBJ2-1; tentative D call: TRBD1 (5 bases). The ends were cut back, 6 bases at V and 4 bases at J, with 22 bases in the middle. Germline values: CDR1 SNHLY, CDR2 FYNNEI. This CDR3 contains 17 residues. The CDR3 DNA follows: TGTGCCAGCAGGACCATCCCCCCAGGGTCGAGGTACAATGAGCAGTTCTTC. Encoded protein: CASRTIPPGSRYNEQFF.

This clone was detected many times. J is TRBJ1-6 and V is TRBV7-2, with TRBD1 matching 8 bases. The CDR3 has 15 residues. V was pared by 6 bases and J by 8 bases, with 9 bases of the junction left unmatched. Per germline, CDR1 SGHTA and CDR2 FQGNSA. Here the CDR3 DNA reads TGTGCCAGCAGGCCAATGGACAGGGCGGATTCACCCCTCCACTTT. Translating it yields CASRPMDRADSPLHF.

This clone appeared many times. V gene TRBV11-1 combines with J gene TRBJ2-2; TRBD1 or TRBD2 may be the D gene (5 bases each). The germline V and J ends were trimmed by 1 base and 0 bases, with 9 bases remaining between them. The CDR3 has 16 residues. Germline V lookup: CDR1 SGHAT, CDR2 FQDESV (reference sequence). The CDR3 region has the DNA TGTGCCAGCAGCTTAGGTATGGGACCGAACACCGGGGAGCTGTTTTTT. Translating gives CASSLGMGPNTGELFF.

J is TRBJ2-6 and V is TRBV7-8, with D hard to call. Germline CDR1 and CDR2: SGHVS and FQNEAQ. This CDR3 spans 14 amino acids. Trimming cost V 5 bases and J 2 bases, with 7 bases left between them. In DNA, the CDR3 is TGTGCCAGCAGCCGGAACGCTGGGGCCAACGTCCTGACTTTC. It encodes CASSRNAGANVLTF.

The genes are TRBV6-5 and TRBJ2-2; 9 bases agree with TRBD1. CDR1 and CDR2 from the germline V gene are MNHEY and SVGAGI. The CDR3 runs 16 residues. With V trimmed by 6 bases and J by 2 bases, 7 bases remained unmatched. Here the CDR3 DNA reads TGTGCCAGCAGCTTAAGACAGGGGGGAAACACCGGGGAGCTGTTTTTT. It encodes CASSLRQGGNTGELFF.

This clone has at least ten counts. The V and J genes are TRBV6-1 and TRBJ2-7, with TRBD2 identical over 8 bases. The CDR3 spans 14 residues. V dropped 6 bases and J dropped 7; count of bases not matched to a gene: 11. Looked up from germline, CDR1 is MNHNS and CDR2 is SASEGT. CDR3 sequence: CASRPGLVWNEQYF. The CDR3 region has the DNA TGTGCCAGCAGACCGGGACTAGTATGGAATGAGCAGTACTTC.

This clone was observed many times. V gene TRBV20-1 combines with J gene TRBJ2-3, with TRBD2 matching 7 bases. From germline, CDR1 is DFQATT and CDR2 SNEGSKA (reference sequence). The CDR3 contains 12 residues. The CDR3: CSTKRDTDTQYF. The CDR3, as DNA: TGCAGCACCAAGCGGGACACAGATACGCAGTATTTT.

This clone came up many times. The chain couples TRBV5-4 to TRBJ1-1; possible D gene TRBD1, 6 bases. Between the trimmed V and J ends, which lost 3 bases and 11 bases, there was a span of 29 bases. This CDR3 region has 17 residues. CDR1 is SGHNT and CDR2 is YYREEE in the germline V gene (reference sequence). The CDR3 sequence is CASSSFGGQGLLNKAFF. The CDR3 bases are TGTGCCAGCAGCTCCTTCGGGGGCCAGGGGCTATTGAATAAGGCTTTCTTT. Supplemented by reference TRBV5-4 and TRBJ1-1, the full variable domain reads ETGVTQSPTHLIKTRGQQVTLRCSSQSGHNTVSWYQQALGQGPQFIFQYYREEENGRGNFPPRFSGLQFPNYSSELNVNALELDDSALYLCASSSFGGQGLLNKAFFGQGTRLTVV.